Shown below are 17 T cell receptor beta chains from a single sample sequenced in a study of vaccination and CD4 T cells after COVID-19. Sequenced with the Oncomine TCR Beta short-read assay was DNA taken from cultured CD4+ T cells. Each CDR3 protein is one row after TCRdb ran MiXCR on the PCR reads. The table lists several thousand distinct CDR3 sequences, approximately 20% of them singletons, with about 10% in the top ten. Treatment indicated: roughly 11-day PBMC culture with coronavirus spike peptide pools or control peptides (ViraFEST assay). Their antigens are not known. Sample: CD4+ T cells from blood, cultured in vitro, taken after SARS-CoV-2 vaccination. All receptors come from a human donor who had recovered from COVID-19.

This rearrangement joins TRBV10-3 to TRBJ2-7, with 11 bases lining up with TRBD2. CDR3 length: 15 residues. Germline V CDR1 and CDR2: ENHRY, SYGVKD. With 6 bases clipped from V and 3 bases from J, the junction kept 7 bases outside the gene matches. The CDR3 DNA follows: TGTGCCATCAGGAAGACTAGCGGGATGGGCTACGAGCAGTACTTC. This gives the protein CAIRKTSGMGYEQYF.

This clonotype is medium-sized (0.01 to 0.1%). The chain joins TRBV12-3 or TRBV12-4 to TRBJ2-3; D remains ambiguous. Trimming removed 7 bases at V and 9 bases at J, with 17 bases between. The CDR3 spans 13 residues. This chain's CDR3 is CASIPPGSGTQYF. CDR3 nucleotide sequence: TGTGCCAGCATCCCCCCCGGTTCTGGAACGCAGTATTTT.

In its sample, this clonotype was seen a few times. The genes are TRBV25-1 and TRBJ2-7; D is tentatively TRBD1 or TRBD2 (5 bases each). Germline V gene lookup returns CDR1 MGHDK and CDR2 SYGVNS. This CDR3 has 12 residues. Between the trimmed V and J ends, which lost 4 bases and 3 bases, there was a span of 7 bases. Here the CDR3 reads CASSGDGYEQYF. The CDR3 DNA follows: TGTGCCAGCAGTGGGGACGGCTACGAGCAGTACTTC.

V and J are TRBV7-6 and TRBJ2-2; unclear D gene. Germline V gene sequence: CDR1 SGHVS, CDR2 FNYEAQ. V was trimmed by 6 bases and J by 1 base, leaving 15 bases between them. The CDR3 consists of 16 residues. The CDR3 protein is CASSLYYVGNTGELFF. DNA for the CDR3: TGTGCCAGCAGTCTTTATTACGTGGGGAACACCGGGGAGCTGTTTTTT.

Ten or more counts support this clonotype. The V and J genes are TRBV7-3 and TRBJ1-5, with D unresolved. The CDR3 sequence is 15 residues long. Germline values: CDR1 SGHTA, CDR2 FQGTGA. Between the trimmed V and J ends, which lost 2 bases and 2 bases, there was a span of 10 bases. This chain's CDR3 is CASSLPGSRNQPQHF. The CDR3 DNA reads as TGTGCCAGCAGCTTACCGGGCAGCCGCAATCAGCCCCAGCATTTT.

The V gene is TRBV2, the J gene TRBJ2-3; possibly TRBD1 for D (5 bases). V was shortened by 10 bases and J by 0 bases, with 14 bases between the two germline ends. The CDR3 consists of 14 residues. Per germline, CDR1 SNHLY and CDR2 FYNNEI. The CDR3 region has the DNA TGTGCCAACAGGCAGGTTACTAGCACAGATACGCAGTATTTT. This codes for CANRQVTSTDTQYF.

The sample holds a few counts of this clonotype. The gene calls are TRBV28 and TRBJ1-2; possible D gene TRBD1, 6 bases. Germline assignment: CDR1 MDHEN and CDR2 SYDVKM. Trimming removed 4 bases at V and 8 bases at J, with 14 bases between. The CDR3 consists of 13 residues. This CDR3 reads CASSSTGLGGYTF. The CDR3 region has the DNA TGTGCCAGCAGTTCTACAGGGTTGGGGGGCTACACCTTC.

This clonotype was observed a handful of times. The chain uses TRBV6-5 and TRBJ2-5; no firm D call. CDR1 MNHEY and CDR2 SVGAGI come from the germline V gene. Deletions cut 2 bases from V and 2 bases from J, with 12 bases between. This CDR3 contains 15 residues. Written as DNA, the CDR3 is TGTGCCAGCAGTTACCCTAAGAAGATACAAGAGACCCAGTACTTC. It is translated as CASSYPKKIQETQYF.

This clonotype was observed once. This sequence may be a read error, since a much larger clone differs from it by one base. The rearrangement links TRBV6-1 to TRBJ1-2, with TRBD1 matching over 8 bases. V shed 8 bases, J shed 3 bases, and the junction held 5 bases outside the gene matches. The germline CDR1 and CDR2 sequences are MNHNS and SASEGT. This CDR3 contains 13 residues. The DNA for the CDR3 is TGTGCCAGCGGTCAGGGGGCAGACTATGGCTACACCTTC. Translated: CASGQGADYGYTF.

CDR3 region: CASSSSGGAVRYF. In DNA form, the CDR3 reads TGTGCCAGTAGCAGTAGCGGGGGGGCCGTAAGGTACTTC. The chain carries TRBV19 and TRBJ2-7; 11 nucleotides agree with TRBD2. Trimming removed 6 bases from V and 12 bases from J; junction bases left unmatched: 10. The CDR3 is 13 amino acids. Germline V gene sequence: CDR1 LNHDA, CDR2 SQIVND (reference sequence).

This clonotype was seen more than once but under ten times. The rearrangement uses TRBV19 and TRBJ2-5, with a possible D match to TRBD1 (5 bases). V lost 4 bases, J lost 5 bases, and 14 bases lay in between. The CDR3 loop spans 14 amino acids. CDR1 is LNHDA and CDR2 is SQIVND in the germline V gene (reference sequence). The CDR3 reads CASSTLQGGETQYF. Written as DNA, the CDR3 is TGTGCCAGTAGTACGCTCCAGGGTGGTGAGACCCAGTACTTC. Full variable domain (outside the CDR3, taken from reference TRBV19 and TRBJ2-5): DGGITQSPKYLFRKEGQNVTLSCEQNLNHDAMYWYRQDPGQGLRLIYYSQIVNDFQKGDIAEGYSVSREKKESFPLTVTSAQKNPTAFYLCASSTLQGGETQYFGPGTRLLVL.

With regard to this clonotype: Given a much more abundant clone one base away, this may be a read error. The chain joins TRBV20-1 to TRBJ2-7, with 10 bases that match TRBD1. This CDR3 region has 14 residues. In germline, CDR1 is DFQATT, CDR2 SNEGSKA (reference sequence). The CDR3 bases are TGCAGTGCCCGAAGGGGACAGGGGAACTACGAGCGGTACTTC. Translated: CSARRGQGNYERYF.

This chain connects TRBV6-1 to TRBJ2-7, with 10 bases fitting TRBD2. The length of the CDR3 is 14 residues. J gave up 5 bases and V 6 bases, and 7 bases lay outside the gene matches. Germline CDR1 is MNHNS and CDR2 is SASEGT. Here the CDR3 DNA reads TGTGCCAGCAGCTTCACTAGCGGGACCCACGAGCAGTACTTC. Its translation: CASSFTSGTHEQYF.

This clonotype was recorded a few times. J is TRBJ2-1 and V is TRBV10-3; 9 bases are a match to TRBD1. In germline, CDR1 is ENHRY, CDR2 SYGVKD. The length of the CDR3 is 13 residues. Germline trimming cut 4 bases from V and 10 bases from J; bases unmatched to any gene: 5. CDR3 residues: CAISGGQGGEQFF. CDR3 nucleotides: TGTGCCATCAGTGGGGGACAGGGCGGCGAGCAGTTCTTC.

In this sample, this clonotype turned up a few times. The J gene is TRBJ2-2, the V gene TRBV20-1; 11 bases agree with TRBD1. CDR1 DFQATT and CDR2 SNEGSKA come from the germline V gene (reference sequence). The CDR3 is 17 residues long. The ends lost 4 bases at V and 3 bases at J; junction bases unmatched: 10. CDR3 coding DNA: TGCAGTGCTACCGCACTGTTGGGACAGGGGGACACCGGGGAGCTGTTTTTT. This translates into CSATALLGQGDTGELFF.

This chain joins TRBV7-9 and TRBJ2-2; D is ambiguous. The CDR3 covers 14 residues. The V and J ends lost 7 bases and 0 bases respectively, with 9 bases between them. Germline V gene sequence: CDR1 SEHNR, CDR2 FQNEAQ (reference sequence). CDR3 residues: CASTTSPNTGELFF. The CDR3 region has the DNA TGTGCCAGCACCACCAGCCCGAACACCGGGGAGCTGTTTTTT.

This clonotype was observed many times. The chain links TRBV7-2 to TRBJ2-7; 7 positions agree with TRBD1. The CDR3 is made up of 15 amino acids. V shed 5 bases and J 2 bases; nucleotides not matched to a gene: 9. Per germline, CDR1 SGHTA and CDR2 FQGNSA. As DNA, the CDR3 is TGTGCCAGCAGCCCTTTCCGGGACAGTACCTACGAGCAGTACTTC. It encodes CASSPFRDSTYEQYF.